The next 28 T cell receptor beta chains were all read from a single sample in a study of metastatic and nonmetastatic thyroid tumors. All patients reached thyroid surgery having received no treatment beforehand. TCRdb recomputed clones from the PCR reads via MiXCR. The data hold around 20,000 clones, with about a sixth observed a single time. The sequencing sample was made of blood. These receptors were collected from a female donor with papillary thyroid cancer or a benign thyroid nodule (not recorded which). Some clones in this sample may be carry-over from other donors' samples.

This clone was counted many times. J is TRBJ2-3 and V is TRBV7-2, with D perhaps matching TRBD2 (6 bases). Trimming cost V 5 bases and J 0 bases, with 12 bases left between them. The CDR3 contains 15 residues. Germline lookup yields CDR1 SGHTA and CDR2 FQGNSA. This chain's CDR3 is CASSGLATSTDTQYF. CDR3 sequence (DNA): TGTGCCAGCAGCGGGCTAGCGACTAGCACAGATACGCAGTATTTT.

This clone was seen at least ten times. The genes are TRBV20-1 and TRBJ2-5; perhaps D is TRBD1 or TRBD2 (6 bases each). Trimming took 3 bases from V and 1 from J, leaving 15 bases between them. The length of the CDR3 is 15 residues. Germline V lookup: CDR1 DFQATT, CDR2 SNEGSKA (reference sequence). The CDR3 nucleotides read TGCAGTGCTAGTACAGGGAAGGGAGGCCAAGAGACCCAGTACTTC. It specifies CSASTGKGGQETQYF.

V usage is TRBV27 and J usage is TRBJ2-3; TRBD2 aligns across 9 bases. The germline V gene has CDR1 MNHEY and CDR2 SMNVEV (reference sequence). V gave up 9 bases and J gave up 1 base; unmatched junction bases: 5. The CDR3 consists of 14 residues. CDR3 nucleotide sequence: TGTGCCAGTAGAGTAGCGGGGGGCACAGATACGCAGTATTTT. Translating gives CASRVAGGTDTQYF.

The chain links TRBV4-1 to TRBJ1-2; 7 bases are a match to TRBD1. CDR1 is MGHRA and CDR2 is YSYEKL in the germline V gene. The CDR3 runs 17 residues. This CDR3 is CAGSQRTGAYSNYGYTF. DNA for the CDR3: TGCGCTGGCAGCCAACGGACAGGAGCCTATTCTAACTATGGCTACACCTTC.

This clone was seen many times. The chain is built from TRBV4-1 and TRBJ2-1; 12 positions agree with TRBD2. Looked up from germline, CDR1 is MGHRA and CDR2 is YSYEKL. There are 15 residues in the CDR3. The ends lost 3 bases at V and 7 bases at J; junction bases unmatched: 4. CDR3 in amino acids: CASSHRLAGDNEQFF. Written as DNA, the CDR3 is TGCGCCAGCAGCCATCGACTAGCGGGAGATAATGAGCAGTTCTTC.

This clone was observed many times. The chain joins TRBV6-5 to TRBJ1-4; D possibly corresponds to TRBD1 (5 bases). Germline CDR1 MNHEY, CDR2 SVGAGI. The CDR3 has 14 amino acids. Trimming removed 2 bases at V and 5 bases at J, with 9 bases between. The DNA for the CDR3 is TGTGCCAGCAGTTACGGACAAAAAAATGAAAAACTGTTTTTT. This encodes CASSYGQKNEKLFF.

This clone was counted at least ten times. The chain uses TRBV30 and TRBJ1-1; 8 bases are a match to TRBD1. The germline V gene has CDR1 GTSNPN and CDR2 SVGIG (reference sequence). V trimming: 4 bases; J trimming: 1 base; junction bases outside the gene matches: 2. CDR3 length: 13 amino acids. CDR3 in amino acids: CAWKGTGNTEAFF. The CDR3 DNA is TGTGCCTGGAAGGGGACAGGGAACACTGAAGCTTTCTTT.

The chain recombines TRBV20-1 with TRBJ1-2, with D hard to call. Trimming removed 6 bases from V and 5 bases from J, with 13 bases in between. The germline V gene has CDR1 DFQATT and CDR2 SNEGSKA (reference sequence). This CDR3 has 12 amino acids. The CDR3, as DNA: TGCAGTGCCCCCGGGGTTAAGTATGGCTACACCTTC. It codes for CSAPGVKYGYTF.

This clone was recorded at least ten times. This may arise from a read error, as a much more abundant clone is one base away. This CDR3 is CASSGLPYEQYF. CDR3 DNA: TGTGCCAGCAGTGGTCTCCCCTACGAGCAGTACTTC. The chain couples TRBV6-1 to TRBJ2-7, with unresolved D. The germline V gene encodes CDR1 MNHNS and CDR2 SASEGT. There are 12 residues in the CDR3. With 4 bases removed from V and 2 bases from J, the gap between germline ends came to 6 bases.

This clone was observed at least ten times. The V gene is TRBV24-1, the J gene TRBJ1-4, with TRBD1 identical over 8 bases. CDR3 length: 15 residues. V was pared by 4 bases and J by 3 bases, with 3 bases of the junction left unmatched. Germline V gene lookup returns CDR1 KGHDR and CDR2 SFDVKD. CDR3 residues: CATSEGTGANEKLFF. In DNA form, the CDR3 reads TGTGCCACCAGTGAGGGGACAGGCGCTAATGAAAAACTGTTTTTT.

This clone was recorded at least ten times. The rearrangement links TRBV3-1 to TRBJ2-7, with 9 bases fitting TRBD1. J lost 6 bases, V lost 3 bases, and 3 bases had no gene match. CDR1 is LGHDT, CDR2 YNNKEL, per germline (reference sequence). The CDR3 has 13 residues. CDR3 bases: TGTGCCAGCAGCCACGGGACAGGGATCGAGCAGTACTTC. Its protein is CASSHGTGIEQYF.

The chain is built from TRBV5-1 and TRBJ2-3; 8 nucleotides line up with TRBD2. CDR3 size: 15 residues. The junction had 5 bases not matched to a gene; V was cut back by 0 bases and J by 5 bases. CDR1 is SGHRS, CDR2 YFSETQ, per germline. The CDR3 DNA follows: TGCGCCAGCAGCTTGGAGCGGGGGTGGGGAGATACGCAGTATTTT. Its protein is CASSLERGWGDTQYF.

This clone showed up many times. V and J are TRBV20-1 and TRBJ2-5, with 13 bases identical to TRBD2. CDR1 DFQATT and CDR2 SNEGSKA come from the germline V gene (reference sequence). CDR3 length: 14 residues. The V and J ends lost 6 bases and 7 bases, in that order; junction bases with no gene match: 8. In nucleotides, the CDR3 is TGCAGTGCCCAACTAGCGGGAGGGCCCGTGACCCAGTACTTC. It codes for CSAQLAGGPVTQYF.

V and J are TRBV20-1 and TRBJ1-1; 8 nucleotides line up with TRBD1. There are 12 residues in the CDR3. Trimming cost V 7 bases and J 8 bases; bases outside gene matches: 9. Germline V gene sequence: CDR1 DFQATT, CDR2 SNEGSKA (reference sequence). CDR3 protein: CSVITGGIEAFF. Written as DNA, the CDR3 is TGCAGTGTTATAACAGGGGGAATAGAAGCTTTCTTT.

The sample holds many counts of this clone. The V and J genes are TRBV6-4 and TRBJ2-2; the match to TRBD1 covers 8 bases. Germline V lookup: CDR1 MRHNA, CDR2 SNTAGT. The trim removed 8 bases at V and 3 bases at J, leaving 5 bases unmatched. The CDR3 length is 14 residues. CDR3 sequence reads: CASGGQGDTGELFF. Written as DNA, the CDR3 is TGTGCCAGCGGAGGACAGGGCGACACCGGGGAGCTGTTTTTT.

Many counts were recorded for this clone. The CDR3 region is CSAREGTSGRYNEQFF. The CDR3, as DNA: TGCAGTGCTAGAGAGGGCACTAGCGGGAGATACAATGAGCAGTTCTTC. The chain carries TRBV20-1 and TRBJ2-1, with TRBD2 matching over 11 bases. Germline V CDR1 and CDR2: DFQATT, SNEGSKA (reference sequence). CDR3 length: 16 residues. The J segment lost 4 bases and the V segment lost 0 bases, leaving 5 bases of the junction unmatched.

This clone has ten or more counts. This chain connects TRBV6-1 to TRBJ1-5; weak D call: TRBD1 (5 bases). The germline V gene encodes CDR1 MNHNS and CDR2 SASEGT. The V end lost 2 bases, the J end lost 3 bases, and 11 bases lay between the germline ends. The CDR3 spans 15 residues. The CDR3 DNA follows: TGTGCCAGCAGTGAATCAGGGCTTGACAATCAGCCCCAGCATTTT. Encoded protein: CASSESGLDNQPQHF.

This clone was detected many times. This sequence joins TRBV2 and TRBJ2-1; D possibly matches TRBD1 or TRBD2 (5 bases each). CDR3 length: 19 residues. Germline V CDR1 and CDR2: SNHLY, FYNNEI. V was trimmed by 2 bases and J by 6 bases, leaving 26 bases between them. The CDR3 DNA follows: TGTGCCAGCAGTGAAAGGGGCTCTTCCTGGATAGCGTCGGGCAATGAGCAGTTCTTC. It is translated as CASSERGSSWIASGNEQFF.

CDR3: CASSLARSQGTEAFF. CDR3 in DNA: TGTGCCAGCAGCTTAGCGAGATCACAGGGAACTGAAGCTTTCTTT. V gene TRBV7-9 combines with J gene TRBJ1-1, with D tentatively TRBD1 (6 bases). This CDR3 is built from 15 residues. Germline CDR1 and CDR2: SEHNR and FQNEAQ (reference sequence). Between the trimmed V and J ends, which lost 0 bases and 5 bases, there was a span of 13 bases.

The table lists this clone with many counts. V gene TRBV2 combines with J gene TRBJ1-4; D uncertain. V was pared by 2 bases and J by 7 bases, with 20 bases between. Germline loops: CDR1 SNHLY, CDR2 FYNNEI. CDR3 length: 17 amino acids. CDR3 protein: CASSEFGILGLGEKLFF. DNA for the CDR3: TGTGCCAGCAGTGAATTCGGCATTCTTGGGCTTGGTGAAAAACTGTTTTTT. The entire variable domain, with the rest obtained from reference TRBV2 and TRBJ1-4, is as follows: EPEVTQTPSHQVTQMGQEVILRCVPISNHLYFYWYRQILGQKVEFLVSFYNNEISEKSEIFDDQFSVERPDGSNFTLKIRSTKLEDSAMYFCASSEFGILGLGEKLFFGSGTQLSVL.

This clone was observed at least ten times. The chain recombines TRBV6-1 with TRBJ2-1; possibly TRBD1 for D (6 bases). Trimming left V 7 bases short and J 3 bases short, with 13 bases between. Germline CDR1 MNHNS, CDR2 SASEGT. The CDR3 contains 14 residues. The CDR3, as DNA: TGTGCCAGCACCAAGGGACACGTCTACAATGAGCAGTTCTTC. Its protein is CASTKGHVYNEQFF.

Ten or more counts support this clone. This sequence may be a read error, since a much larger clone differs from it by one base. CDR3: CASSSRGTQHF. The DNA for the CDR3 is TGTGCCAGCAGTAGCAGGGGGACCCAGCACTTC. The chain links TRBV28 to TRBJ2-5; 7 bases agree with TRBD1. Germline V gene sequence: CDR1 MDHEN, CDR2 SYDVKM. The CDR3 contains 11 residues.

This clone was counted only a few times. This sequence may be a read error, since a much larger clone differs from it by one base. J is TRBJ1-4 and V is TRBV19; a weak D match, TRBD1 (6 bases). The V gene's germline CDR1 is LNHDA and CDR2 SQIVND (reference sequence). This CDR3 region has 14 residues. V gave up 5 bases and J gave up 0 bases, with 7 bases separating them. CDR3 DNA: TGTGCCAGTAGTTGGGGGCCAACTAATGAAAAACTGTTTTTT. Translated, it gives CASSWGPTNEKLFF.

At least ten counts were recorded for this clone. The chain recombines TRBV12-5 with TRBJ2-1, with 8 bases that match TRBD2. This CDR3 contains 16 residues. After removal of 0 bases from V and 2 bases from J, the junction contained 3 bases not matched to a gene. Germline assignment: CDR1 LGHNT and CDR2 FRNRAP. CDR3: CASGLVMTSAYNEQFF. The CDR3 nucleotides are TGTGCTAGTGGTTTGGTCATGACTAGCGCCTACAATGAGCAGTTCTTC.

This clone was seen repeatedly, ten times or more. The chain links TRBV13 to TRBJ2-4, with TRBD1 matching 11 bases. This CDR3 comprises 14 residues. Trimming took 6 bases from V and 6 from J; bases not matched to a gene: 4. CDR1 and CDR2 from the germline V gene are PRHDT and FYEKMQ (reference sequence). The CDR3 spells CASSRDRGTNIQYF. Here the CDR3 DNA reads TGTGCCAGCAGTCGGGACAGGGGGACAAACATTCAGTACTTC.

Ten or more counts support this clone. The chain links TRBV6-1 to TRBJ2-7; D possibly corresponds to TRBD2 (6 bases). CDR3 length: 15 residues. Per the germline V gene, CDR1 is MNHNS and CDR2 is SASEGT. V was clipped by 5 bases and J by 1 base, with 15 bases between them. CDR3 in amino acids: CASSFDRGGSYEQYF. For the CDR3, the DNA is TGTGCCAGCAGTTTCGATCGGGGAGGTTCCTACGAGCAGTACTTC.

In this sample, this clone is medium-sized (0.01 to 0.1%). The CDR3 coding sequence is TGTGCCAGCAGCTTTGGGGGGGTTGAGCAGTACTTC. It codes for CASSFGGVEQYF. V usage is TRBV5-5 and J usage is TRBJ2-7; TRBD2 aligns across 7 bases. Germline V gene lookup returns CDR1 SGHKS and CDR2 YYEKEE (reference sequence). CDR3 size: 12 residues. The trim removed 2 bases at V and 7 bases at J, leaving 3 bases unmatched.

This clone has at least ten counts. The chain joins TRBV28 to TRBJ2-3; 7 bases are shared with TRBD2. V was pared by 7 bases and J by 2 bases, with 3 bases of the junction left unmatched. This CDR3 has 13 residues. CDR1 is MDHEN and CDR2 is SYDVKM in the germline V gene. The DNA for the CDR3 is TGTGCCAGCAAGCGGGAACTCACAGATACGCAGTATTTT. Translation: CASKRELTDTQYF.